The 28 T cell receptor beta chains below were found in one sample sequenced in a study of Graves' ophthalmopathy and Graves' hyperthyroidism. Amplification from RNA transcripts yielded the TCR beta CDR3 regions. First-round RT-PCR with HTBI primers preceded a second-round multiplex PCR. Via MiXCR, TCRdb re-called the multiplex PCR reads, giving one row per CDR3 protein. The data hold 600,000 to 950,000 distinct CDR3 sequences, with approximately 40% observed a single time. The sample taken for sequencing was peripheral blood. These TCRs come from an adult man with Graves' ophthalmopathy.

The rearrangement uses TRBV5-6 and TRBJ1-2; 7 positions agree with TRBD1. Germline values: CDR1 SGHDT, CDR2 YYEEEE. CDR3 length equals 16 residues. V was pared by 4 bases and J by 0 bases, with 9 bases of the junction left unmatched. CDR3 coding DNA: TGTGCCAGCAGCCATAACGACAGGGTGTCTAACTATGGCTACACCTTC. Protein sequence: CASSHNDRVSNYGYTF.

This chain links TRBV2 with TRBJ2-7; TRBD2 matches at 7 bases. The CDR3 covers 14 residues. The trim removed 4 bases at V and 4 bases at J, leaving 7 bases unmatched. Germline lookup yields CDR1 SNHLY and CDR2 FYNNEI. The CDR3 nucleotides are TGTGCCAGCAGTGTTGAGTCTAGCGGATACGAGCAGTACTTC. It yields the protein CASSVESSGYEQYF.

Regarding this clonotype: The CDR3 carries no conserved terminal phenylalanine or tryptophan, so it likely arises from a read error. This chain joins TRBV7-9 and TRBJ2-5; D could derive from TRBD1 or TRBD2 (5 bases each). This CDR3 contains 13 residues. V lost 8 bases to trimming and J lost 3 bases, with 13 bases between them. The V gene's germline CDR1 is SEHNR and CDR2 FQNEAQ (reference sequence). CDR3 amino acids: CASVRLGEETQYL. The DNA of the CDR3 is TGTGCCAGCGTTCGGTTGGGGGAAGAGACCCAGTACCTC.

The DNA for the CDR3 is TGTGCCAGCAGCTTCGGGGACAGCGGGGGCCAGTACTTC. Amino acid sequence: CASSFGDSGGQYF. This chain joins TRBV11-2 and TRBJ2-5, with a possible D match to TRBD2 (8 bases). Trimming pared 3 bases from V and 10 bases from J, leaving 15 bases between. In germline, CDR1 is SGHAT, CDR2 FQNNGV. The CDR3 contains 13 residues.

A few counts support this clonotype. Its ends do not fully match the called genes, so a read error is possible. This rearrangement joins TRBV9 to TRBJ2-5; D could derive from TRBD1 or TRBD2 (6 bases each). Looked up from germline, CDR1 is SGDLS and CDR2 is YYNGEE. The CDR3 runs 14 residues. The CDR3 loop is CASSGDTRGETQHF. The CDR3 DNA reads as TGTGCCAGCAGCGGAGACACTAGGGGGGAGACCCAGCACTTC.

As regards this clonotype: The junction departs from the called germline gene at one end, perhaps through a read error. The rearrangement joins TRBV24-1 to TRBJ1-5; TRBD1 aligns across 7 bases. CDR1 KGHDR and CDR2 SFDVKD come from the germline V gene. The CDR3 consists of 16 residues. CDR3 residues: CAISEYRGSGNQPQHF. CDR3 in DNA: TGTGCCATCAGTGAGTACAGGGGCAGCGGCAATCAGCCCCAGCATTTT.

Notes on this clonotype: The missing conserved phenylalanine or tryptophan at the end of this CDR3 makes a read error likely. The J gene is TRBJ1-2, the V gene TRBV29-1, with 11 bases lining up with TRBD1. V lost 7 bases to trimming and J lost 2 bases; unmatched junction nucleotides: 3. The germline CDR1 and CDR2 sequences are SQVTM and ANQGSEA. The CDR3 extends over 13 amino acids. In nucleotides, the CDR3 is TGCAGCGCCGGGACAGGGGGAAACTATGGCTACACCTTG. This codes for CSAGTGGNYGYTL.

This chain uses TRBV5-1 with TRBJ2-5, with 8 bases matching TRBD1. This CDR3 is built from 14 residues. V was clipped by 4 bases and J by 1 base; unmatched bases: 3. Germline values: CDR1 SGHRS, CDR2 YFSETQ. As DNA, the CDR3 is TGCGCCAGCAGCAAGGACAGGGCCCAAGAGACCCAGTACTTC. It translates to CASSKDRAQETQYF.

This clonotype was counted between two and nine times. This chain uses TRBV6-1 with TRBJ2-2; D remains ambiguous. The CDR3 consists of 14 residues. V lost 5 bases and J 7 bases, leaving 14 bases between the germline ends. CDR1 and CDR2 (germline): MNHNS, SASEGT. The CDR3 coding sequence is TGTGCCAGCAGTTTTAGTACTGCAGACGGGGAGCTGTTTTTT. This sequence encodes CASSFSTADGELFF.

This chain's CDR3 is CASSGWGPLDTGELFF. DNA of the CDR3: TGTGCCAGCAGTGGATGGGGGCCCCTCGACACCGGGGAGCTGTTTTTT. The chain joins TRBV25-1 to TRBJ2-2, with D maybe TRBD1 (6 bases). The CDR3 is made up of 16 amino acids. V gave up 4 bases and J gave up 3 bases, with 15 bases separating them. Germline V gene data show CDR1 as MGHDK and CDR2 as SYGVNS.

With regard to this clonotype: Its ends do not fully match the called genes, so a read error is possible. The chain joins TRBV10-2 to TRBJ1-6, with unresolved D. Germline V gene sequence: CDR1 WSHSY, CDR2 SAAADI. This CDR3 spans 17 amino acids. The CDR3 DNA reads TGTGCCAGCAGTTACGGGTTCCTGAGCTCCTATAATTCACCCCTCCACTTT. This gives the protein CASSYGFLSSYNSPLHF.

Many counts were recorded for this clonotype. This sequence joins TRBV25-1 and TRBJ2-2; D is perhaps TRBD1 or TRBD2 (6 bases each). CDR3 size: 14 residues. Germline V gene lookup returns CDR1 MGHDK and CDR2 SYGVNS. V lost 5 bases and J 6 bases, leaving 13 bases between the germline ends. In nucleotides, the CDR3 is TGTGCCAGCAGTTTCGACAGGAGGGCCGGGGAGCTGTTTTTT. It codes for CASSFDRRAGELFF.

This clonotype was seen a few times. The chain uses TRBV11-1 and TRBJ2-7, with D uncertain. The V end lost 3 bases, the J end lost 2 bases, and 8 bases lay between the germline ends. This CDR3 has 13 amino acids. Germline loops: CDR1 SGHAT, CDR2 FQDESV (reference sequence). The CDR3 protein is CASSFSKTYEQYF. The CDR3 region has the DNA TGTGCCAGCAGCTTCTCCAAGACCTACGAGCAGTACTTC.

On this clonotype: One end of the junction is discordant with germline, which a read error may explain. V and J are TRBV4-1 and TRBJ1-1, with D tentatively TRBD1 (5 bases). The CDR3 totals 17 residues. Germline assignment: CDR1 MGHRA and CDR2 YSYEKL. CDR3 residues: CASSQGSWGGKNTQAFF. CDR3 bases: TGCGCCAGCAGCCAGGGATCCTGGGGGGGGAAGAACACTCAAGCTTTCTTT.

This clonotype has at least ten counts. This rearrangement joins TRBV7-2 to TRBJ1-2; 11 bases agree with TRBD1. CDR1 is SGHTA and CDR2 is FQGNSA in the germline V gene. This CDR3 is built from 13 residues. Trimming took 4 bases from V and 7 from J; bases not matched to a gene: 2. The chain's CDR3 is CASSYGTGGGYTF. CDR3 bases: TGTGCCAGCAGCTACGGGACAGGGGGTGGCTACACCTTC.

This chain connects TRBV5-5 to TRBJ1-2, with no clear D. The V end was cut by 0 bases, the J end by 6 bases, with 9 bases between. Germline V gene sequence: CDR1 SGHKS, CDR2 YYEKEE (reference sequence). There are 13 residues in the CDR3. The DNA of the CDR3 is TGTGCCAGCAGCTTGGTAGGGTCCGATGGCTACACCTTC. It encodes CASSLVGSDGYTF.

The chain carries TRBV29-1 and TRBJ1-2; D perhaps matches TRBD1 (5 bases). Between the trimmed V and J ends, which lost 0 bases and 7 bases, there was a span of 27 bases. Germline CDR1 reads SQVTM; CDR2 reads ANQGSEA. This CDR3 contains 18 residues. The DNA for the CDR3 is TGCAGCGTTGAAGATTTTAGGGCAGGGAACGGCCTATTCTCTGGCTACACCTTC. This codes for CSVEDFRAGNGLFSGYTF.

Concerning this clonotype: This may arise from a read error, as a much more abundant clone is one base away. The rearrangement joins TRBV7-2 to TRBJ2-7; perhaps TRBD1 as D (6 bases). Per the germline V gene, CDR1 is SGHTA and CDR2 is FQGNSA. This CDR3 comprises 12 residues. V was cut by 4 bases and J by 3 bases, with 7 bases left in between. Here the CDR3 reads CASSWGHYEQYF. The DNA of the CDR3 is TGTGCCAGCAGCTGGGGACACTACGAGCAGTACTTC.

The chain joins TRBV2 to TRBJ1-4, with 10 bases fitting TRBD1. The CDR3 sequence is 14 residues long. V lost 3 bases, J lost 8 bases, and 3 bases stayed unmatched. Germline lookup yields CDR1 SNHLY and CDR2 FYNNEI. The CDR3 is CASSDEDRGEKLFF. The CDR3 DNA follows: TGTGCCAGCAGTGACGAGGACAGGGGGGAAAAACTGTTTTTT.

The V call is TRBV4-1, the J call TRBJ2-5; the D gene is possibly TRBD1 (7 bases). The J call is uncertain, as TRBJ2-7 better fits the DNA end. Germline CDR1 reads MGHRA; CDR2 reads YSYEKL. The CDR3 has 17 amino acids. The CDR3 reads CASSQEGVQGRPYEQYF. In DNA, the CDR3 is TGCGCCAGCAGCCAAGAAGGTGTACAGGGGAGGCCCTACGAGCAGTACTTC.

At least ten counts were recorded for this clonotype. The chain joins TRBV2 to TRBJ2-5; TRBD1 is a possible D gene (5 bases). V was cut by 4 bases and J by 5 bases, with 8 bases left in between. CDR1 is SNHLY and CDR2 is FYNNEI in the germline V gene. This CDR3 contains 12 residues. CDR3 DNA: TGTGCCAGCAGTGGCAAGGGGGAGACCCAGTACTTC. Translated, it gives CASSGKGETQYF.

At least ten counts were recorded for this clonotype. The chain carries TRBV10-3 and TRBJ1-1; TRBD1 agrees at 8 bases. Per the germline V gene, CDR1 is ENHRY and CDR2 is SYGVKD. The V gene end was trimmed by 5 bases and the J gene end by 4 bases; junction bases not matched to a gene: 3. The CDR3 extends over 13 amino acids. CDR3 residues: CAISNTGGTEAFF. The CDR3 bases are TGTGCCATCAGTAATACAGGGGGCACTGAAGCTTTCTTT.

The CDR3 sequence is CASSLDREGTEAFF. In nucleotides, the CDR3 is TGTGCCAGCAGCTTGGACAGGGAGGGCACTGAAGCTTTCTTT. This sequence joins TRBV25-1 and TRBJ1-1; 8 bases match TRBD1. Germline CDR1 reads MGHDK; CDR2 reads SYGVNS. The CDR3 spans 14 residues. V lost 6 bases, J lost 4 bases, and 7 bases stayed unmatched. Using reference TRBV25-1 and TRBJ1-1 for the parts outside the CDR3, the full variable domain is EADIYQTPRYLVIGTGKKITLECSQTMGHDKMYWYQQDPGMELHLIHYSYGVNSTEKGDLSSESTVSRIRTEHFPLTLESARPSHTSQYLCASSLDREGTEAFFGQGTRLTVV.

This clonotype was counted at least ten times. The chain couples TRBV4-1 to TRBJ2-5; D gene uncertain. The CDR3 loop spans 13 amino acids. Trimming left V 3 bases short and J 3 bases short, with 8 bases between. Germline V gene data show CDR1 as MGHRA and CDR2 as YSYEKL. The chain's CDR3 is CASSQLTEETQYF. The CDR3 coding sequence is TGCGCCAGCAGCCAGTTGACTGAAGAGACCCAGTACTTC.

The CDR3 region has the DNA TGTGCCAGCAGCGTAGGAGCGGGACAGGGAGGGGAAAAACTGTTTTTT. It specifies CASSVGAGQGGEKLFF. V gene TRBV9 combines with J gene TRBJ1-4; 9 nucleotides align to TRBD1. Germline V CDR1 and CDR2: SGDLS, YYNGEE. V dropped 0 bases and J dropped 8; count of bases not matched to a gene: 8. CDR3 length equals 16 residues.

This chain links TRBV7-8 with TRBJ2-2; TRBD1 matches 9 bases. Germline trimming cut 2 bases from V and 7 bases from J; bases unmatched to any gene: 8. In germline, CDR1 is SGHVS, CDR2 FQNEAQ. This CDR3 is built from 16 residues. In DNA form, the CDR3 reads TGTGCCAGCAGCTTACGGGGACAGGGTATTCGCGGGGAGCTGTTTTTT. It encodes CASSLRGQGIRGELFF.

V is TRBV7-8 and J is TRBJ1-5, with D possibly being TRBD1 (5 bases). The CDR3 contains 15 residues. Germline-derived CDR1 and CDR2 are SGHVS and FQNEAQ. The ends were cut back, 6 bases at V and 1 base at J, with 13 bases in the middle. CDR3 sequence: CASSFWGPSNQPQHF. CDR3 nucleotides: TGTGCCAGCAGTTTCTGGGGACCAAGCAATCAGCCCCAGCATTTT.

This clonotype has at least ten counts. The chain combines TRBV2 with TRBJ2-7, with D possibly matching TRBD2 (6 bases). Germline V gene lookup returns CDR1 SNHLY and CDR2 FYNNEI. V shed 9 bases and J shed 6 bases, with 12 bases lying between them. This CDR3 spans 11 amino acids. The CDR3 protein is CARGTGGEQYF. The DNA for the CDR3 is TGTGCCAGGGGGACCGGGGGCGAGCAGTACTTC.